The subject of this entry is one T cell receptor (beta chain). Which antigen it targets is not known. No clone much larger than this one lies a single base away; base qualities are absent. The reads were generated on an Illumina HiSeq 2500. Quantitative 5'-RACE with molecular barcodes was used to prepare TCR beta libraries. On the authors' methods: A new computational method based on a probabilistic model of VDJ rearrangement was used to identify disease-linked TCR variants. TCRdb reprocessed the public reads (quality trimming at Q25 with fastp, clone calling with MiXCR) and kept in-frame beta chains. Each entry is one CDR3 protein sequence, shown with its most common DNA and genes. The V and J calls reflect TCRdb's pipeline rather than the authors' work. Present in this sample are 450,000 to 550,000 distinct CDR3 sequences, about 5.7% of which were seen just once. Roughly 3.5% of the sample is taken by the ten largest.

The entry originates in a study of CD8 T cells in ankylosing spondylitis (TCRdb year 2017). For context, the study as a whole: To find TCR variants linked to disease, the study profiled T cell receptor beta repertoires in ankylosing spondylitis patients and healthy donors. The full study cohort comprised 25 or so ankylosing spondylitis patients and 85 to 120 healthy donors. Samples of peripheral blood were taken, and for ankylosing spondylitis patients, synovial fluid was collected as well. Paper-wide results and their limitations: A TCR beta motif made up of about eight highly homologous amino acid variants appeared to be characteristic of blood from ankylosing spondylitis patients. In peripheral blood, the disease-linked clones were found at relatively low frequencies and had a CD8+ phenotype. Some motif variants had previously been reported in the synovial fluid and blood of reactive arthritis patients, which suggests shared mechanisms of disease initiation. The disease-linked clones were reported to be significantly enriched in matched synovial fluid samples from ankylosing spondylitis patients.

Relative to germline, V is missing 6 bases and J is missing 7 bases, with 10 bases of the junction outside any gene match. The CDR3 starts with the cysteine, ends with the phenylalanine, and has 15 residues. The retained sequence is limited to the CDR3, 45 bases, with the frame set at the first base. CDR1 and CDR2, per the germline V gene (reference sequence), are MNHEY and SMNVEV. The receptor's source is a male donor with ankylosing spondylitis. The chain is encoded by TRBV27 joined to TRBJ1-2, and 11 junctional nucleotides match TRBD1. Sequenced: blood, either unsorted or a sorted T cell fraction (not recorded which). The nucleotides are TGTGCCAGCAGATCTGACGGACAGGGGGCGCTTGGCTACACCTTC. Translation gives CASRSDGQGALGYTF.